This T cell receptor beta chain was captured in a study of T cell responses to AZD1222 COVID-19 vaccine. The CDR3 has 17 residues. Trimming at V came to 0 bases and at J to 5 bases, leaving 12 bases not matched to a gene. Germline V CDR1 and CDR2: SGHAT, FQNNGV. About this clone itself: The target antigen is unknown.

Study-level findings and limits: Donors were largely white British and mainly female; clonal diversity was possibly underestimated. Two doses of AZD1222 preceded a rise in Spike-specific TCR breadth and depth. Repertoires were collected only later (after the peak T cell response had occurred). Baseline seropositives among AZD1222 recipients totaled only 6 or 7.

Clones were read by immunoSEQ multiplex PCR, and TCRdb kept only the in-frame ones, dropping some. Among 160,000 or so clones listed, 85% to 95% were seen once. The gene calls are TRBV11-2 and TRBJ1-1, with 7 positions matching TRBD1. This TCR was recovered from an adult in good health. The source was peripheral blood, collected on day 0 of AZD1222 vaccination. This CDR3 reads CASSLEVWRDRGTEAFF. The CDR3 region has the DNA TGTGCCAGCAGCTTAGAGGTGTGGAGGGACAGAGGAACTGAAGCTTTCTTT.